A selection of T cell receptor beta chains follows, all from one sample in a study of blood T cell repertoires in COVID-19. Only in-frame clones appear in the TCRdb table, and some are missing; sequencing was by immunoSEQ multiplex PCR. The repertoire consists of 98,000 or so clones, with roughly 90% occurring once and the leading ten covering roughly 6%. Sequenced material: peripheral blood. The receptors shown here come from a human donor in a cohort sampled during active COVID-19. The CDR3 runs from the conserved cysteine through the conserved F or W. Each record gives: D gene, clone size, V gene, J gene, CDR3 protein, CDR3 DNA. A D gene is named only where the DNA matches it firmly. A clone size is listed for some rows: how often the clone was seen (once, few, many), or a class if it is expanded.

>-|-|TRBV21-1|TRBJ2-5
CASSKVGHRTSVKETQYF
TGTGCCAGCAGCAAAGTTGGTCACCGGACTAGCGTTAAAGAGACCCAGTACTTC
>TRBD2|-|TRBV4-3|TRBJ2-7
CASSQDLGWSGRASYEQYF
TGCGCCAGCAGCCAAGATCTGGGTTGGAGCGGGAGGGCGTCCTACGAGCAGTACTTC
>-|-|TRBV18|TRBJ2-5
CASSLDSLGAQYF
TGTGCCAGCTCACTGGACAGCCTGGGTGCCCAGTACTTC
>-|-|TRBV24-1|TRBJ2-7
CATSGGATRYEQYF
TGTGCCACCAGTGGGGGAGCGACTAGATACGAGCAGTACTTC
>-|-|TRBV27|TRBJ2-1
CASSLSSWNEQFF
TGTGCCAGCAGTTTATCGAGTTGGAATGAGCAGTTCTTC
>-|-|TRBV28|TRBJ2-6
CASSLWTAGANVLTF
TGTGCCAGCAGTTTATGGACAGCTGGGGCCAACGTCCTGACTTTC
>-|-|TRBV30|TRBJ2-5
CAWQTEETQYF
TGTGCCTGGCAAACAGAGGAGACCCAGTACTTC
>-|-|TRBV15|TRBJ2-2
CATSRKGWDPNTGELFF
TGTGCCACCAGCAGGAAGGGGTGGGATCCGAACACCGGGGAGCTGTTTTTT
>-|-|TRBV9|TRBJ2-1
CASSVDSSDSYNEQFF
TGTGCCAGCAGCGTAGATTCCTCGGACAGCTACAATGAGCAGTTCTTC
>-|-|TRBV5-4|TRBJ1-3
CASSSKTGSGNTIYF
TGTGCCAGCAGCTCCAAGACAGGCTCTGGAAACACCATATATTTT
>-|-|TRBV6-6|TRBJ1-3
CASSQTGPGNTIYF
TGTGCCAGCAGTCAAACAGGACCTGGAAACACCATATATTTT
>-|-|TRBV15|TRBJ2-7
CATSRTGLAGYEQYF
TGTGCCACCAGCAGGACTGGATTGGCCGGCTACGAGCAGTACTTC
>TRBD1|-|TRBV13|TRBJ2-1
CASSPRGHNNEQFF
TGTGCCAGCAGCCCCAGGGGGCACAACAATGAGCAGTTCTTC
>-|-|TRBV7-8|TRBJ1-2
CASSLRIDRSGGYTF
TGTGCCAGCAGCTTACGTATAGATCGATCCGGTGGCTACACCTTC
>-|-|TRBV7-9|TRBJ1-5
CASSFDLTNQPQHF
TGTGCCAGCAGCTTCGACTTAACCAATCAGCCCCAGCATTTT
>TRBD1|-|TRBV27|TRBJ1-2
CASSFRGLGYGYTF
TGTGCCAGCAGTTTTAGGGGGCTAGGCTATGGCTACACCTTC
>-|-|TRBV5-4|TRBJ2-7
CASSLSSYEQYF
TGTGCCAGCAGCCTCAGCTCCTACGAGCAGTACTTC
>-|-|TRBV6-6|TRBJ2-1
CASSYSGGRADEQFF
TGTGCCAGCAGTTACTCGGGGGGGCGAGCCGATGAGCAGTTCTTC
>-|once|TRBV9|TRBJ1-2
CASSGQTNYGYTF
TGTGCCAGCAGTGGACAGACTAACTATGGCTACACCTTC
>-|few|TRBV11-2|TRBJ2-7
CASSPQGYEQYF
TGTGCCAGCAGCCCCCAGGGCTACGAGCAGTACTTC
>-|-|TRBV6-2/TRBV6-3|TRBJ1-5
CASSYPEGDQPQHF
TGTGCCAGCAGTTACCCCGAGGGGGATCAGCCCCAGCATTTT
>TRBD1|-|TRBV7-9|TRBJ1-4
CASSLGTGGTNEKLFF
TGTGCCAGCAGCTTAGGTACAGGGGGAACTAATGAAAAACTGTTTTTT
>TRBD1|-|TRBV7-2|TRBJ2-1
CASSSLGTGGRDEQFF
TGTGCCAGCAGCAGCCTAGGGACAGGGGGCCGGGATGAGCAGTTCTTC
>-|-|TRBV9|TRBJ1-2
CASSVAREGGYTF
TGTGCCAGCAGCGTTGCCAGGGAGGGTGGCTACACCTTC
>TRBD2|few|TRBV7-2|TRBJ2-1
CASSLTSGRQNEQFF
TGTGCCAGCAGCCTTACTAGCGGGAGGCAGAATGAGCAGTTCTTC
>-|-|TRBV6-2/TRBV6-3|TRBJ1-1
CASSSRWANTEAFF
TGTGCCAGCAGTTCCCGATGGGCGAACACTGAAGCTTTCTTT
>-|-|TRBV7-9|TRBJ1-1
CASRPGVGGAMNTEAFF
TGTGCCAGCAGGCCGGGGGTCGGTGGGGCCATGAACACTGAAGCTTTCTTT
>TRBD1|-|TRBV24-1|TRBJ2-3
CATSDPRQGSDTQYF
TGTGCCACCAGTGATCCGAGACAGGGTTCAGATACGCAGTATTTT
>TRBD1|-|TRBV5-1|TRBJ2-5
CASSARGTGPETQYF
TGCGCCAGCAGCGCACGCGGGACAGGGCCAGAGACCCAGTACTTC
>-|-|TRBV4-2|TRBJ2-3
CASSQDLRGFADTQYF
TGTGCCAGCAGCCAAGATTTAAGGGGATTCGCAGATACGCAGTATTTT
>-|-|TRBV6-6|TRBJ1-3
CASSYWTGLPGNTIYF
TGTGCCAGCAGTTACTGGACGGGATTACCTGGAAACACCATATATTTT